The 24 T cell receptor beta chains below all came from one sample that was sequenced in a study of post-analysis software for immune sequencing data. Their recognized antigens are unknown. Libraries were made from TCR beta cDNA, and they carried unique molecular identifiers. TCRdb re-called the PCR reads with MiXCR, one entry per CDR3 protein. The sample lists hundreds of thousands of distinct CDR3 sequences, roughly 27% seen once, with around 0.6% in the top ten. Notes on the study in general: Higher frequency in patients than in controls was seen for several TRBV segments, with TRBV5-6, TRBV5-1 and TRBV20-1 among them.

Specimen: blood. The origin of the receptors is a girl aged 5-17 years with multiple sclerosis.

This rearrangement joins TRBV20-1 to TRBJ2-5, with D possibly TRBD2 on 6 matching bases. The last part of the DNA fits TRBJ2-7 better; the J call may be wrong. The CDR3 runs to 13 residues. The germline V gene encodes CDR1 DFQATT and CDR2 SNEGSKA (reference sequence). The CDR3 reads CSASEGPAGEQYF. The CDR3 nucleotides read TGCAGTGCTTCGGAGGGCCCAGCAGGCGAGCAGTACTTC.

This sequence joins TRBV5-1 and TRBJ2-7; 9 positions agree with TRBD2. The trim removed 7 bases at V and 1 base at J, leaving 9 bases unmatched. This CDR3 has 15 residues. CDR1 SGHRS and CDR2 YFSETQ come from the germline V gene. The CDR3 loop is CASPKPAGGSYEQYF. The CDR3 nucleotides read TGCGCCAGCCCAAAACCAGCGGGAGGATCCTACGAGCAGTACTTC.

This clonotype was counted a few times. This rearrangement joins TRBV24-1 to TRBJ2-3; no reliable D call. CDR3 length: 13 residues. Trimming pared 9 bases from V and 8 bases from J, leaving 17 bases between. CDR1 and CDR2 (germline): KGHDR, SFDVKD. CDR3 coding DNA: TGTGCCACCCATGAACCCGGGCCAGGTACGCAGTATTTT. It specifies CATHEPGPGTQYF.

This rearrangement joins TRBV5-1 to TRBJ2-3, with TRBD2 matching 15 bases. The J segment lost 5 bases and the V segment lost 4 bases, leaving 8 bases of the junction unmatched. Germline V gene data show CDR1 as SGHRS and CDR2 as YFSETQ. The CDR3 length is 17 residues. The CDR3 loop reads CASSRRTSGGAEDTQYF. CDR3 coding DNA: TGCGCCAGCAGCCGTAGGACTAGCGGGGGGGCTGAAGATACGCAGTATTTT.

This sequence joins TRBV28 and TRBJ1-5; a possible D gene is TRBD1 (6 bases). The CDR3 consists of 14 residues. Germline CDR1 is MDHEN and CDR2 is SYDVKM. With 6 bases removed from V and 3 bases from J, the gap between germline ends came to 12 bases. CDR3 sequence (DNA): TGTGCCAGCAGGAATACAGGGCCCAATCAGCCCCAGCATTTT. Amino acids: CASRNTGPNQPQHF.

There are a few counts of this clonotype. The V call is TRBV7-9, the J call TRBJ2-1; D may be TRBD2 (5 bases). The CDR3 sequence is 11 residues long. V was pared by 5 bases and J by 14 bases, with 13 bases between. Germline lookup yields CDR1 SEHNR and CDR2 FQNEAQ (reference sequence). The CDR3 region has the DNA TGTGCCAGCAGCGCCGGACTTCGGGAGTTCTTC. Its translation is CASSAGLREFF.

This clonotype was counted between two and nine times. The genes are TRBV3-1 and TRBJ2-7; D is possibly TRBD2 (5 bases). There are 15 residues in the CDR3. Germline V gene sequence: CDR1 LGHDT, CDR2 YNNKEL (reference sequence). The V end was cut by 1 base, the J end by 2 bases, with 12 bases between. CDR3 sequence: CASSQALGGTYEQYF. For the CDR3, the DNA is TGTGCCAGCAGCCAAGCGTTAGGAGGTACCTACGAGCAGTACTTC.

The chain joins TRBV10-3 to TRBJ1-1; no firm D call. CDR3 length: 12 residues. The germline CDR1 and CDR2 sequences are ENHRY and SYGVKD. V lost 9 bases and J 4 bases, leaving 12 bases between the germline ends. The CDR3 sequence is CAIGERGTEAFF. The CDR3 bases are TGTGCCATAGGTGAGAGAGGCACTGAAGCTTTCTTT.

The chain employs TRBV6-5 and TRBJ1-5; the D is unclear. The CDR3 contains 15 residues. Germline CDR1 MNHEY, CDR2 SVGAGI. Trimming left V 7 bases short and J 5 bases short, with 18 bases between. The CDR3 DNA reads TGTGCCAGCACCCCAAAAGGCCCTGGGTATCAGCCCCAGCATTTT. Its protein is CASTPKGPGYQPQHF.

The chain couples TRBV6-1 to TRBJ2-3; 7 bases align to TRBD1. The V segment lost 6 bases and the J segment 2 bases; nucleotides outside the gene matches: 11. This CDR3 is built from 16 residues. The germline V gene encodes CDR1 MNHNS and CDR2 SASEGT. The CDR3 DNA reads as TGTGCCAGCAGCCTTTCGACAGGGTCGCCCACAGATACGCAGTATTTT. Translation gives CASSLSTGSPTDTQYF.

Of note for this clonotype: This may arise from a read error, as a much more abundant clone is one base away. The V and J genes are TRBV20-1 and TRBJ2-5, with D unclear. Per the germline V gene, CDR1 is DFQATT and CDR2 is SNEGSKA (reference sequence). V was pared by 2 bases and J by 11 bases, with 18 bases between. The CDR3 consists of 13 residues. Written as DNA, the CDR3 is TGCAGTGCTAGATTTGGTGCGAGGAATGAGCAGTACTTC. Translation: CSARFGARNEQYF.

This clonotype showed up just a few times. The chain joins TRBV15 to TRBJ2-2, with 10 bases lining up with TRBD1. Losses at the gene ends were 5 bases for V and 5 bases for J; bases not matched to a gene: 8. Looked up from germline, CDR1 is LNHNV and CDR2 is YYDKDF (reference sequence). The CDR3 extends over 16 amino acids. The CDR3 is CATSGTGAHLTGELFF. The CDR3 bases are TGTGCCACCAGCGGGACAGGGGCCCACTTGACCGGGGAGCTGTTTTTT.

The chain carries TRBV2 and TRBJ1-1; the D gene is possibly TRBD1 (5 bases). This CDR3 region has 14 residues. The V and J ends lost 3 bases and 4 bases respectively, with 12 bases between them. Germline CDR1 and CDR2: SNHLY and FYNNEI. The CDR3 here is CASSDGRAATEAFF. CDR3 coding DNA: TGTGCCAGCAGTGATGGCAGGGCTGCCACTGAAGCTTTCTTT.

A remark on this clonotype: Germline and junction disagree at one end, which may indicate a read error. The chain is built from TRBV6-2 or TRBV6-3 and TRBJ2-7; a weak D match, TRBD1 (6 bases). The CDR3 sequence is 14 residues long. The germline V gene has CDR1 MNHEY and CDR2 SVGEGT. The CDR3 DNA follows: TGTGCCGGCAGTTACCCTATGGACAGCTACGAGCAGTACTTC. Its translation: CAGSYPMDSYEQYF.

The gene calls are TRBV5-5 and TRBJ1-4; D is perhaps TRBD1 (6 bases). Trimming took off 5 bases at V and 5 bases at J, with 19 bases between the two ends. Germline V gene data show CDR1 as SGHKS and CDR2 as YYEKEE (reference sequence). The CDR3 consists of 16 residues. CDR3 loop: CASRGSGGGTNEKLFF. The CDR3 bases are TGTGCCAGCAGGGGGTCCGGGGGCGGAACAAATGAAAAACTGTTTTTT.

In its sample, this clonotype was seen many times. The genes are TRBV20-1 and TRBJ2-5; D may be TRBD1 or TRBD2 (6 bases each). This CDR3 region has 14 residues. The V gene's germline CDR1 is DFQATT and CDR2 SNEGSKA (reference sequence). The V and J ends lost 4 bases and 2 bases respectively, with 14 bases between them. The CDR3 reads CSAKGGEGQETQYF. The CDR3 DNA follows: TGCAGTGCTAAGGGGGGAGAGGGACAAGAGACCCAGTACTTC.

Ten or more counts support this clonotype. This chain uses TRBV4-3 with TRBJ2-1, with 11 bases lining up with TRBD2. V gave up 0 bases and J gave up 4 bases; unmatched junction bases: 8. Germline V gene data show CDR1 as LGHNA and CDR2 as YSLEER. CDR3 length equals 18 residues. The CDR3 loop reads CASSQDVLAGVPYNEQFF. The CDR3 bases are TGCGCCAGCAGCCAAGATGTACTAGCGGGAGTCCCGTACAATGAGCAGTTCTTC.

The chain is built from TRBV20-1 and TRBJ2-1; 13 nucleotides agree with TRBD2. V lost 6 bases to trimming and J lost 3 bases; unmatched junction nucleotides: 8. CDR1 DFQATT and CDR2 SNEGSKA come from the germline V gene (reference sequence). The CDR3 spans 16 residues. This chain's CDR3 is CSARTSGSIYYNEQFF. As DNA, the CDR3 is TGCAGTGCCCGGACTAGCGGGAGTATCTACTACAATGAGCAGTTCTTC.

This sequence joins TRBV13 and TRBJ2-1, with D maybe TRBD1 (6 bases). The germline V gene encodes CDR1 PRHDT and CDR2 FYEKMQ (reference sequence). Trimming stripped 5 bases from V and 1 base from J, with 12 bases between. The length of the CDR3 is 15 residues. The CDR3 spells CASSVRQASYNEQFF. DNA for the CDR3: TGTGCCAGCAGCGTACGACAGGCTTCCTACAATGAGCAGTTCTTC.

The V gene is TRBV28, the J gene TRBJ2-7; TRBD1 matches at 7 bases. The CDR3 is 14 residues long. V was pared by 4 bases and J by 3 bases, with 6 bases of the junction left unmatched. Germline CDR1 and CDR2: MDHEN and SYDVKM. The DNA of the CDR3 is TGTGCCAGCAGTTCAGGGGGTTCCCGCTACGAGCAGTACTTC. Its translation is CASSSGGSRYEQYF.

A note on this clonotype: The junction and the germline gene differ at one end; a read error may be behind it. J is TRBJ2-1 and V is TRBV9; D remains unclear. This CDR3 region has 19 residues. Germline-derived CDR1 and CDR2 are SGDLS and YYNGEE. The CDR3 bases are TGTGCCAGCAGCGGAGACCGAAATTTAGGAAGCGCCCCGTACAATAAGCAGTTCTTC. The encoded protein is CASSGDRNLGSAPYNKQFF. Based on the CDR3 plus reference TRBV9 and TRBJ2-1, the full variable domain is DSGVTQTPKHLITATGQRVTLRCSPRSGDLSVYWYQQSLDQGLQFLIQYYNGEERAKGNILERFSAQQFPDLHSELNLSSLELGDSALYFCASSGDRNLGSAPYNKQFFGPGTRLTVL.

The V gene is TRBV5-1, the J gene TRBJ2-5; D remains ambiguous. Germline CDR1 and CDR2: SGHRS and YFSETQ. This CDR3 region has 14 residues. Trimming removed 0 bases at V and 3 bases at J, with 9 bases between. As DNA, the CDR3 is TGCGCCAGCAGCTTGGTCGGCAGAAAAGAGACCCAGTACTTC. It specifies CASSLVGRKETQYF.

The chain links TRBV20-1 to TRBJ1-3; possible D gene TRBD1, 5 bases. The CDR3 length is 13 residues. Germline assignment: CDR1 DFQATT and CDR2 SNEGSKA (reference sequence). Deletions cut 6 bases from V and 8 bases from J, with 17 bases between. CDR3 nucleotide sequence: TGCAGTGCCCATGGAGGGAGGGGTTACACCATATATTTT. Amino acid sequence: CSAHGGRGYTIYF.

This chain uses TRBV28 with TRBJ2-1; no firm D call. V was trimmed by 6 bases and J by 4 bases, leaving 13 bases between them. This CDR3 spans 14 amino acids. CDR1 is MDHEN and CDR2 is SYDVKM in the germline V gene. The DNA for the CDR3 is TGTGCCAGCAGCTACTTCGGCTCGTACAATGAGCAGTTCTTC. Residues: CASSYFGSYNEQFF.